The 8 T cell receptor beta chains presented below share a single source sample, sequenced in a study of response to subunit inactivated influenza vaccine (dated by TCRdb to the late 2010s). Libraries were prepared through RT-PCR. The data were produced on an Illumina HiSeq 2500. TCRdb itself trimmed the public reads at Q25 with fastp, ran MiXCR and retained productive beta chains. CDR3 protein duplicates are merged, each entry listing the most common genes and DNA. The table for this sample lists a few hundred thousand distinct CDR3 sequences; around 15% of them were counted only once. Around 10% of the sample rests with the top ten. The sample was PBMCs from blood, taken roughly 13 days after vaccination. The receptors here all came from a man aged 50-60 years who received an inactivated influenza vaccine. Donor details come from another sample of the same person, matched by shared clones.

This clonotype was picked up one time. The chain uses TRBV11-2 and TRBJ2-6; 9 bases are a match to TRBD1. The CDR3 has 18 amino acids. Germline CDR1 SGHAT, CDR2 FQNNGV. Trimming removed 5 bases from V and 0 bases from J; junction bases left unmatched: 8. CDR3 nucleotides: TGTGCCAGCAGCGCCGGACAGGGGTCCAGCTCTGGGGCCAACGTCCTGACTTTC. Protein: CASSAGQGSSSGANVLTF.

V is TRBV7-9 and J is TRBJ1-5; 9 bases line up with TRBD1. This CDR3 has 16 residues. V lost 5 bases, J lost 7 bases, and 12 bases stayed unmatched. Germline CDR1 reads SEHNR; CDR2 reads FQNEAQ (reference sequence). CDR3 nucleotide sequence: TGTGCCAGCAGCCTAACCGGGACAGGGAGTAGGCAGCCCCAGCATTTT. Its translation: CASSLTGTGSRQPQHF.

This clonotype was observed a few times. V usage is TRBV12-3 or TRBV12-4 and J usage is TRBJ1-5, with D perhaps matching TRBD1 (5 bases). Trimming shortened V by 6 bases and J by 4 bases, and 16 bases separated the two germline ends. The CDR3 is 15 amino acids. The CDR3 DNA reads TGTGCCAGCAGACTCCGGGGGGGTTCTAATCAGCCCCAGCATTTT. As protein: CASRLRGGSNQPQHF.

This clonotype occurred a few times. The chain carries TRBV14 and TRBJ2-5; TRBD2 agrees at 8 bases. The trim removed 5 bases at V and 2 bases at J, leaving 4 bases unmatched. The length of the CDR3 is 14 residues. Germline V gene sequence: CDR1 SGHDN, CDR2 FVKESK. CDR3 nucleotides: TGTGCCAGCAGCAGACTAGCGAATCAAGAGACCCAGTACTTC. Its protein is CASSRLANQETQYF.

Concerning this clonotype: One end of the junction is discordant with germline, which a read error may explain. The chain has TRBV7-8 and TRBJ2-5; D perhaps matches TRBD1 (6 bases). CDR3 length: 15 amino acids. Per the germline V gene, CDR1 is SGHVS and CDR2 is FQNEAQ. This CDR3 reads CASSLTLDSSETQYF. CDR3 sequence (DNA): TGTGCCAGCAGCCTGACTTTGGACAGTTCGGAGACCCAGTACTTT. Full variable domain (rest looked up from reference TRBV7-8 and TRBJ2-5): GAGVSQSPRYKVAKRGQDVALRCDPISGHVSLFWYQQALGQGPEFLTYFQNEAQLDKSGLPSDRFFAERPEGSVSTLKIQRTQQEDSAVYLCASSLTLDSSETQYFGPGTRLLVL.

This clonotype has a count of ten or more. The chain combines TRBV29-1 with TRBJ2-4; 11 bases agree with TRBD2. V lost 6 bases and J lost 0; bases outside the gene matches: 1. Germline V gives CDR1 SQVTM, CDR2 ANQGSEA. CDR3 length equals 14 residues. The CDR3 sequence is CSVGTSGAKNIQYF. CDR3 bases: TGCAGCGTCGGGACTAGCGGAGCCAAAAACATTCAGTACTTC.

The CDR3 spells CASSPARGLYNEQFF. CDR3 DNA: TGTGCCAGCAGTCCCGCCCGGGGCCTCTACAATGAGCAGTTCTTC. The chain recombines TRBV7-2 with TRBJ2-1; possibly TRBD1 or TRBD2 for D (5 bases each). Between the trimmed V and J ends, which lost 6 bases and 3 bases, there was a span of 15 bases. This CDR3 comprises 15 residues. Looked up from germline, CDR1 is SGHTA and CDR2 is FQGNSA.

V gene TRBV29-1 combines with J gene TRBJ2-7, with 7 bases matching TRBD2. The CDR3 sequence is 13 residues long. The V gene's germline CDR1 is SQVTM and CDR2 ANQGSEA. The J segment lost 5 bases and the V segment lost 7 bases, leaving 11 bases of the junction unmatched. CDR3 in DNA: TGCAGCGCTCGGGGACTGGGAGGGAACGAGCAGTACTTC. Residues: CSARGLGGNEQYF.